The entry below describes one T cell receptor beta chain. The antigen is undetermined. Researchers secured at least one pre-ART and at least two post-ART PBMC samples from each donor. The data derive from a study of long-term antiretroviral therapy in people with HIV. Overall study results and limits: Control repertoires displayed wider CDR3 length ranges than the HIV repertoires.

The CDR3 is 12 amino acids. The germline V gene has CDR1 SGHAT and CDR2 FQNNGV. The germline V and J ends were trimmed by 8 bases and 0 bases, with 7 bases remaining between them. The immunoSEQ assay was v3.0, run at survey level. Generated by immunoSEQ multiplex PCR, the TCRdb table keeps only in-frame clones and is missing some. The table records tens of thousands of clones, 90% to 95% of them present only once. The source of this sequence is a man aged 50 or older with HIV. The J gene is TRBJ1-1, the V gene TRBV11-2; D is undetermined. Sequenced here: unsorted PBMCs, sampled about 7.4 years after starting antiretroviral therapy. The CDR3 sequence: CASLGMNTEAFF. In DNA form, the CDR3 reads TGTGCCAGCTTAGGGATGAACACTGAAGCTTTCTTT. Supplemented by reference TRBV11-2 and TRBJ1-1, the full variable domain reads EAGVAQSPRYKIIEKRQSVAFWCNPISGHATLYWYQQILGQGPKLLIQFQNNGVVDDSQLPKDRFSAERLKGVDSTLKIQPAKLEDSAVYLCASLGMNTEAFFGQGTRLTVV.